This T cell receptor beta chain comes out of a study of CD8+CD57+ T cells in acquired aplastic anemia. The template used for profiling TCR beta VDJ and CDR3 was genomic DNA. TCRdb called the reads again in MiXCR, with one record for every CDR3 protein. The sample lists 150,000 to 200,000 distinct CDR3 sequences, roughly 40% occurring once. This CDR3 is 14 amino acids long. The germline V gene encodes CDR1 SGHRS and CDR2 YFSETQ. V lost 0 bases and J 3 bases, leaving 10 bases between the germline ends. The genes are TRBV5-1 and TRBJ2-7; D gene uncertain. Sequencing used sorted CD4+, CD8+, or CD8+CD57+ T cells (not recorded which) from PBMCs. This clonotype was obtained from a human donor in good health. CDR3: CASSLAGSNYEQYF. As DNA, the CDR3 is TGCGCCAGCAGCTTGGCGGGCTCGAACTACGAGCAGTACTTC.